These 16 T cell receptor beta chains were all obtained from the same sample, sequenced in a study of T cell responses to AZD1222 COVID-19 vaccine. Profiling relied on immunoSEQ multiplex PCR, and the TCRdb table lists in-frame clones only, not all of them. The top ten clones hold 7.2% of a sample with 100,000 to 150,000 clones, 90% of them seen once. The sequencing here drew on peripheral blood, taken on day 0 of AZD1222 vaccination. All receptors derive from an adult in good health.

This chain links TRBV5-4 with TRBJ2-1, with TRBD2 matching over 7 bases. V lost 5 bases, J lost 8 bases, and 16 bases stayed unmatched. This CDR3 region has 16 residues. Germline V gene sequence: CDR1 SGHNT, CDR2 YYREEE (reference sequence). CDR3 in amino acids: CASSPWVGGPSDEQFF. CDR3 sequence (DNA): TGTGCCAGCAGTCCCTGGGTGGGAGGGCCTTCGGATGAGCAGTTCTTC.

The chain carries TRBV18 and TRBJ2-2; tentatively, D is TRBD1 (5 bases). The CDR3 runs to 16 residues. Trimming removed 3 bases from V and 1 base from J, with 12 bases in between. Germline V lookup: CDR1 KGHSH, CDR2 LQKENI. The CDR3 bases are TGTGCCAGCTCACCCAGGTTCGGACAGAACACCGGGGAGCTGTTTTTT. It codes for CASSPRFGQNTGELFF.

The DNA for the CDR3 is TGTGCCAGCAGCGAAGGACTAGCCTACAATGAGCAGTTCTTC. Translation: CASSEGLAYNEQFF. The chain has TRBV5-4 and TRBJ2-1; 7 bases align to TRBD2. Trimming took 4 bases from V and 2 from J; bases not matched to a gene: 3. The germline V gene encodes CDR1 SGHNT and CDR2 YYREEE (reference sequence). This CDR3 region has 14 residues.

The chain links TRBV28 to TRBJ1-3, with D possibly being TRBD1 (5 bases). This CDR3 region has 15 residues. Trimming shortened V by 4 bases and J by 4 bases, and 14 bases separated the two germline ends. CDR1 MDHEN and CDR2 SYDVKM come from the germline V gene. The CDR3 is CASSSRVVPGNTIYF. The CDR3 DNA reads TGTGCCAGCAGTTCCAGGGTTGTGCCCGGAAACACCATATATTTT.

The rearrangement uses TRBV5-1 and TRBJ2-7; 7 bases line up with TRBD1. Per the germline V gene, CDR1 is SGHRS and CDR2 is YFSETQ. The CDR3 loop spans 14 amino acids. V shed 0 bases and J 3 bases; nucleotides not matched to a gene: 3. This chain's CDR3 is CASSLATGLYEQYF. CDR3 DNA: TGCGCCAGCAGCTTGGCGACAGGGCTCTACGAGCAGTACTTC.

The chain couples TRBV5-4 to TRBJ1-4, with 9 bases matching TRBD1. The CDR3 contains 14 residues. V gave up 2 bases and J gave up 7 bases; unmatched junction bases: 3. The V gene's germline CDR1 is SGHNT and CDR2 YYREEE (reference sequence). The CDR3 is CASSLQGATEKLFF. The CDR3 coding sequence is TGTGCCAGCAGCTTACAGGGGGCGACTGAAAAACTGTTTTTT.

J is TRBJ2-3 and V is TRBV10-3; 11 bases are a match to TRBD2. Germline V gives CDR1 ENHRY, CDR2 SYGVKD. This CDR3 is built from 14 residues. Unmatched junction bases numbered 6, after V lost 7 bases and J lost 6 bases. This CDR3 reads CAITSGRTGDTQYF. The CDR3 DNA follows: TGTGCCATCACTAGCGGGAGGACCGGGGATACGCAGTATTTT.

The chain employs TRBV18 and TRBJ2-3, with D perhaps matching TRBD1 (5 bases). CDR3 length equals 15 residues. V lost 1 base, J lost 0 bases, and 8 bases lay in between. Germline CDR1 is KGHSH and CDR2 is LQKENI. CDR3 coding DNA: TGTGCCAGCTCACCACAGACAGTGAGCACAGATACGCAGTATTTT. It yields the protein CASSPQTVSTDTQYF.

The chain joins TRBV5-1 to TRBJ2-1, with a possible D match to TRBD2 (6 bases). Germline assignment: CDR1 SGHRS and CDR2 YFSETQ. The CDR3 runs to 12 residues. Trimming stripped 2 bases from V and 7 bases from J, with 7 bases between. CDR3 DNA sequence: TGCGCCAGCAGCTTTGGAGGGAATGAGCAGTTCTTC. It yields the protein CASSFGGNEQFF.

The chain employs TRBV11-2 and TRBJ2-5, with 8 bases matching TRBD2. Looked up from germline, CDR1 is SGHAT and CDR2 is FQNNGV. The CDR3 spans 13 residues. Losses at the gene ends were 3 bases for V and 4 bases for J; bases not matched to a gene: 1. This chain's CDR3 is CASSLGTRETQYF. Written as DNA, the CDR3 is TGTGCCAGCAGCTTGGGGACTAGAGAGACCCAGTACTTC. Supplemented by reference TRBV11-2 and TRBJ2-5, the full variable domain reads EAGVAQSPRYKIIEKRQSVAFWCNPISGHATLYWYQQILGQGPKLLIQFQNNGVVDDSQLPKDRFSAERLKGVDSTLKIQPAKLEDSAVYLCASSLGTRETQYFGPGTRLLVL.

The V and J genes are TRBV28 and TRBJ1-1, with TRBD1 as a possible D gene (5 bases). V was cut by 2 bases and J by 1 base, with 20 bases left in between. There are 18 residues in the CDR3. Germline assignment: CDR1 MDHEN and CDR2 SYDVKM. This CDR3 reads CASSLNRVLGLRNTEAFF. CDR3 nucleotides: TGTGCCAGCAGTTTAAATAGGGTGTTGGGACTGCGGAACACTGAAGCTTTCTTT.

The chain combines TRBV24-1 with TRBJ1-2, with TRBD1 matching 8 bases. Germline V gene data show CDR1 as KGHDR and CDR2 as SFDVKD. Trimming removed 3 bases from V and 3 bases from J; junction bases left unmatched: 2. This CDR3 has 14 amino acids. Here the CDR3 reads CATSDGGQDYGYTF. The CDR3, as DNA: TGTGCCACCAGTGATGGGGGACAGGACTATGGCTACACCTTC.

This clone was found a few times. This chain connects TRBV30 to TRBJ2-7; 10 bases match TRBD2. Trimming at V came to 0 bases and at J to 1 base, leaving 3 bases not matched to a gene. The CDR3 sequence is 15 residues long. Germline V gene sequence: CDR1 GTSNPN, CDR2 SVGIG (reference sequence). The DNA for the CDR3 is TGTGCCTGGAGTGTGAAACTAGCGGGATCCTACGAGCAGTACTTC. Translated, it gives CAWSVKLAGSYEQYF.

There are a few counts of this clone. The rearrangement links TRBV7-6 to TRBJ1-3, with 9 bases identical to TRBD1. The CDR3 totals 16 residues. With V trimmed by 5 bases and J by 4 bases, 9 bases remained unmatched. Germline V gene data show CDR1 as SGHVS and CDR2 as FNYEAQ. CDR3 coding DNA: TGTGCCAGCAGCCCAGAGGGGACAGGGCGGGGAAACACCATATATTTT. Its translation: CASSPEGTGRGNTIYF.

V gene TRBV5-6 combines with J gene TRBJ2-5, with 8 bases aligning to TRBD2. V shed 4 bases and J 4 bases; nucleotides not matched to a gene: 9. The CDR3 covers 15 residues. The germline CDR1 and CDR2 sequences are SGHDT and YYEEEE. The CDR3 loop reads CASSETGLGSETQYF. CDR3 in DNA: TGTGCCAGCAGCGAGACGGGACTAGGGTCAGAGACCCAGTACTTC.

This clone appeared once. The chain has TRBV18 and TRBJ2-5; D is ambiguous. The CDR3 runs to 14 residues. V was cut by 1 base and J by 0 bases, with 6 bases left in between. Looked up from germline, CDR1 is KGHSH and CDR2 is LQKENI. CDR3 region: CASSPLGNQETQYF. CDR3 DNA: TGTGCCAGCTCACCACTTGGCAACCAAGAGACCCAGTACTTC.